This T cell receptor (beta chain) was observed in a study of blood T cell repertoires in COVID-19. Study in general: Acute-phase and convalescent COVID-19 samples originated in the United States, Italy and Spain. PBMCs, B-cell-depleted T cells, or T cells were the source of the cDNA or gDNA that made up the material.

Original processing methods: Nucleated cell counts were estimated from reference gene primer amplification. TCRdb's copy holds only in-frame clones and misses some; the assay was immunoSEQ multiplex PCR. V, J and clone size derive from that table, while D and trimming were established from the DNA sequence. Here the sample spans some 14,000 clones, 70% to 90% being singletons. The sample holds one count of this clone. The ends were cut back, 1 base at V and 5 bases at J, with 12 bases in the middle. CDR3 size: 14 residues. Germline V gene data show CDR1 as SEHNR and CDR2 as FQNEAQ (reference sequence).

Sample: peripheral blood. The receptor was isolated from a man aged 40-49 years with active or convalescent COVID-19. The chain combines TRBV7-9 with TRBJ2-7; D is undetermined. The CDR3: CASSLDSSSHEQYF. As DNA, the CDR3 is TGTGCCAGCAGCTTAGATTCCTCGAGCCACGAGCAGTACTTC.